The source of this TCR beta chain is a study of metastatic and nonmetastatic thyroid tumors. Study-level information: Thyroid patients, malignant and benign, had repertoires compared across blood and tumor or nodule tissue.

By sample fraction, this clone is medium-sized. What it binds is unknown. Unmatched junction bases numbered 6, after V lost 0 bases and J lost 4 bases. Germline values: CDR1 KGHSH, CDR2 LQKENI. The CDR3 runs 17 residues. Notes on the study in general: It was reported that TCR beta diversity was significantly higher in malignant thyroid tumors than benign nodules, in blood and tumor.

TCRdb re-processed the PCR reads through MiXCR. The data hold around 15,000 clones, with about a quarter observed a single time. Thyroid surgery had not been preceded by any treatment in any patient. The TCR sequence derives from a female donor with papillary thyroid cancer or a benign thyroid nodule (not recorded which). Some clones in this sample may be carry-over from other donors' samples. The specimen was tumor tissue. The J gene is TRBJ2-5, the V gene TRBV18, with 12 bases identical to TRBD2. The CDR3: CASSPPLTSGSSETQYF. CDR3 in DNA: TGTGCCAGCTCACCACCGTTGACTAGCGGGAGCTCAGAGACCCAGTACTTC.